These 14 T cell receptor beta chains were all obtained from the same sample, sequenced in a study of blood T cell repertoires in COVID-19. The method was immunoSEQ multiplex PCR; TCRdb's version includes in-frame clones alone and lacks a portion of them. This sample yields about 250,000 clones, of which approximately 85% are seen a single time; approximately 4.8% belongs to the top ten. Sequenced sample: peripheral blood. The receptors here all came from a woman in her 70s with acute or convalescent COVID-19.

This chain uses TRBV5-1 with TRBJ2-7; 8 bases line up with TRBD1. There are 17 residues in the CDR3. V was clipped by 1 base and J by 2 bases; unmatched bases: 11. Germline V lookup: CDR1 SGHRS, CDR2 YFSETQ. CDR3 residues: CASSLRLGTGEAYEQYF. The CDR3 region has the DNA TGCGCCAGCAGCTTGCGTTTGGGGACAGGTGAAGCCTACGAGCAGTACTTC.

This chain connects TRBV15 to TRBJ2-2; maybe TRBD1 (5 bases). The length of the CDR3 is 15 residues. Germline values: CDR1 LNHNV, CDR2 YYDKDF (reference sequence). V was trimmed by 0 bases and J by 7 bases, leaving 12 bases between them. CDR3 in amino acids: CATSREWQGGGELFF. DNA for the CDR3: TGTGCCACCAGCAGAGAATGGCAGGGCGGCGGGGAGCTGTTTTTT.

The chain joins TRBV5-6 to TRBJ1-2; 7 bases match TRBD1. Germline CDR1 and CDR2: SGHDT and YYEEEE. There are 15 residues in the CDR3. Trimming took 1 base from V and 4 from J; bases not matched to a gene: 7. The CDR3 loop is CASSLRGPRVYGYTF. In nucleotides, the CDR3 is TGTGCCAGCAGCTTGAGGGGGCCCCGCGTCTATGGCTACACCTTC.

This clone was seen a few times. The V call is TRBV4-2, the J call TRBJ1-1; 8 bases are a match to TRBD1. The CDR3 is 14 amino acids. J was trimmed by 6 bases and V by 5 bases; bases with no gene match: 8. From germline, CDR1 is LGHNA and CDR2 YNFKEQ. This CDR3 is CASSYGQGSAEAFF. The CDR3 DNA is TGTGCCAGCAGCTACGGACAGGGTAGCGCTGAAGCTTTCTTT.

The gene calls are TRBV3-1 (or the pseudogene TRBV3-2) and TRBJ2-3, with TRBD2 matching 7 bases. CDR1 and CDR2 from the germline V gene are LGHDT and YNNKEL (reference sequence). V lost 5 bases to trimming and J lost 4 bases; unmatched junction nucleotides: 12. The CDR3 totals 16 residues. CDR3 nucleotides: TGTGCCAGCAGCGTTAGGCGGGGGTTCATAGCAGATACGCAGTATTTT. Protein product: CASSVRRGFIADTQYF.

The J gene is TRBJ2-1, the V gene TRBV6-4, with 7 bases aligning to TRBD2. Germline assignment: CDR1 MRHNA and CDR2 SNTAGT. V dropped 7 bases and J dropped 9; count of bases not matched to a gene: 12. The CDR3 length is 14 residues. The chain's CDR3 is CASTTSAGIAEQFF. The CDR3, as DNA: TGTGCCAGCACTACTAGCGCGGGGATTGCTGAGCAGTTCTTC.

This clone was recorded a few times. Different DNA sequences within this sample yield the same CDR3. V usage is TRBV18 and J usage is TRBJ1-1; the D gene is possibly TRBD1 (6 bases). Trimming took off 1 base at V and 1 base at J, with 7 bases between the two ends. The CDR3 consists of 14 residues. Germline values: CDR1 KGHSH, CDR2 LQKENI. The CDR3 is CASSPRQENTEAFF. The CDR3 DNA follows: TGTGCCAGCTCACCACGACAGGAGAACACTGAAGCTTTCTTT.

The chain carries TRBV7-2 and TRBJ1-1, with 9 bases identical to TRBD1. The germline CDR1 and CDR2 sequences are SGHTA and FQGNSA. The CDR3 is made up of 18 amino acids. V shed 6 bases, J shed 4 bases, and the junction held 18 bases outside the gene matches. CDR3 region: CASRLIPGTGIFITEAFF. For the CDR3, the DNA is TGTGCCAGCAGATTGATACCCGGGACAGGGATTTTTATCACTGAAGCTTTCTTT.

J is TRBJ1-2 and V is TRBV10-1; TRBD1 agrees at 7 bases. This CDR3 is built from 16 residues. With V trimmed by 3 bases and J by 0 bases, 7 bases remained unmatched. The V gene's germline CDR1 is WNHNN and CDR2 SYGVQD (reference sequence). The CDR3 DNA reads TGCGCCAGCAGTGATGGGACAGACCCGACTAACTATGGCTACACCTTC. It specifies CASSDGTDPTNYGYTF.

The genes are TRBV6-6 and TRBJ1-5; D is uncertain. Germline loops: CDR1 MNHNY, CDR2 SVGAGI (reference sequence). V lost 5 bases and J lost 0, with 14 bases in between. The CDR3 length is 16 residues. CDR3 nucleotide sequence: TGTGCCAGCAGTCGAATTCAGGACTTTAGCAATCAGCCCCAGCATTTT. Its translation: CASSRIQDFSNQPQHF.

The chain recombines TRBV19 with TRBJ2-1; tentative D call: TRBD1 (6 bases). The CDR3 is 14 amino acids. Germline-derived CDR1 and CDR2 are LNHDA and SQIVND (reference sequence). Trimming took off 7 bases at V and 9 bases at J, with 19 bases between the two ends. The CDR3 sequence is CASIIDSRGGEQFF. Written as DNA, the CDR3 is TGTGCCAGTATTATCGACAGCCGAGGGGGTGAGCAGTTCTTC.

This chain joins TRBV4-1 and TRBJ2-7; 7 bases fit TRBD1. This CDR3 has 20 residues. Germline CDR1 is MGHRA and CDR2 is YSYEKL. V lost 1 base and J lost 2; bases outside the gene matches: 20. The CDR3 here is CASSQVVVWGQGVNPYEQYF. The CDR3, as DNA: TGCGCCAGCAGCCAAGTGGTGGTCTGGGGGCAGGGGGTAAACCCCTACGAGCAGTACTTC.

The chain carries TRBV5-6 and TRBJ2-3; D is uncertain. V shed 0 bases and J shed 0 bases, with 8 bases lying between them. The CDR3 runs 15 residues. Germline V gene data show CDR1 as SGHDT and CDR2 as YYEEEE. Here the CDR3 reads CASSLAGRSTDTQYF. DNA of the CDR3: TGTGCCAGCAGCTTGGCCGGTAGAAGCACAGATACGCAGTATTTT.

The table lists this clone with a few counts. The J gene is TRBJ2-1, the V gene TRBV30; maybe TRBD2 (7 bases). CDR1 and CDR2 from the germline V gene are GTSNPN and SVGIG (reference sequence). Between the trimmed V and J ends, which lost 5 bases and 5 bases, there was a span of 19 bases. The CDR3 consists of 15 residues. The CDR3 sequence is CAWLFGGGGHNEQFF. As DNA, the CDR3 is TGTGCCTGGCTTTTCGGGGGAGGGGGTCACAATGAGCAGTTCTTC.